The next 8 T cell receptor beta chains were all read from a single sample in a study of regulatory T cells in long-lasting Graves disease. Construction of TCR beta libraries relied on iRepertoire HTBI primers and on Arm-PCR targeting CDR3 regions. TCRdb independently ran MiXCR on the multiplex PCR reads; one entry per CDR3 protein. This sample has a few hundred thousand distinct CDR3 sequences, with around 15% found just once. Sample time point: newly diagnosed GD, antithyroid drugs for less than 3 months. After RNA was extracted from PBMCs, the TCR library was made from it. A further study also used this sample, focusing on T cells in Graves' hyperthyroidism and ophthalmopathy.

Sequenced here: peripheral blood mononuclear cells (PBMCs), sampled at new diagnosis, from a patient treated with antithyroid drugs. The receptors derive from a woman younger than 35 with Graves disease.

This clonotype was picked up a small number of times. This chain connects TRBV7-9 to TRBJ2-7; the D call may be TRBD1 or TRBD2 (5 bases each). This CDR3 is built from 15 residues. In germline, CDR1 is SEHNR, CDR2 FQNEAQ (reference sequence). Trimming took off 3 bases at V and 5 bases at J, with 17 bases between the two ends. CDR3 in DNA: TGTGCCAGCAGCTTGAGTCGGGGCTCGGCCAACGAGCAGTACTTC. Encoded protein: CASSLSRGSANEQYF.

In its sample, this clonotype was seen a few times. The chain uses TRBV20-1 and TRBJ1-1; TRBD1 might be the D (6 bases). Looked up from germline, CDR1 is DFQATT and CDR2 is SNEGSKA (reference sequence). The CDR3 runs 12 residues. CDR3 region: CRVGGQNTEAFF. In DNA form, the CDR3 reads TGCAGGGTAGGGGGACAGAACACTGAAGCTTTCTTT.

Ten or more counts support this clonotype. CDR3 coding DNA: TGCGCCAGCAGCTTAGGTGCTACTGGCGAGCAGTACTTC. Its protein product is CASSLGATGEQYF. V gene TRBV5-1 combines with J gene TRBJ2-7; D uncertain. This CDR3 contains 13 residues. Germline values: CDR1 SGHRS, CDR2 YFSETQ. V was pared by 2 bases and J by 6 bases, with 12 bases between.

As regards this clonotype: A much larger clonotype is one base distant, so this may be a read error. J is TRBJ2-3 and V is TRBV5-1; maybe TRBD1 (6 bases). Gene TRBJ2-4 matches the end of the DNA better, so the J call may be wrong. The CDR3 totals 14 residues. Germline CDR1 reads SGHRS; CDR2 reads YFSETQ. For the CDR3, the DNA is TGTGCCAGCAGCCTCCGGGACAACTCCTACGATCAGTACTTC. This encodes CASSLRDNSYDQYF.

This clonotype was found a few times. The chain is built from TRBV6-4 and TRBJ2-3, with a weak D call TRBD1 (5 bases). The CDR3 is made up of 15 amino acids. Germline lookup yields CDR1 MRHNA and CDR2 SNTAGT. With 0 bases removed from V and 2 bases from J, the gap between germline ends came to 9 bases. The CDR3 nucleotides read TGTGCCAGCAGTGACTCGACAGCGTCCACAGATACGCAGTATTTT. Amino acid sequence: CASSDSTASTDTQYF.

This clonotype was seen only a few times. The V gene is TRBV9, the J gene TRBJ2-1, with TRBD2 matching 8 bases. The CDR3 totals 15 residues. V gave up 6 bases and J gave up 1 base; unmatched junction bases: 6. Looked up from germline, CDR1 is SGDLS and CDR2 is YYNGEE. CDR3: CASTLRGASYNEQFF. CDR3 DNA sequence: TGTGCCAGCACCTTGCGGGGGGCGTCCTACAATGAGCAGTTCTTC.

This clonotype turned up a few times. The chain has TRBV19 and TRBJ2-1; TRBD2 aligns across 13 bases. The germline V gene encodes CDR1 LNHDA and CDR2 SQIVND (reference sequence). V lost 10 bases and J lost 8; bases outside the gene matches: 5. The CDR3 has 13 residues. This CDR3 is CATRGLAGDEQFF. The CDR3 DNA sequence: TGTGCCACTCGCGGACTAGCGGGAGATGAGCAGTTCTTC.

This clonotype was counted ten times or more. The chain employs TRBV5-1 and TRBJ2-3, with 12 positions matching TRBD2. Germline CDR1 is SGHRS and CDR2 is YFSETQ. V shed 0 bases, J shed 2 bases, and the junction held 7 bases outside the gene matches. The CDR3 is 18 amino acids. For the CDR3, the DNA is TGCGCCAGCAGCTTGGTACTAGCGGGAGGTACCTTCACAGATACGCAGTATTTT. It codes for CASSLVLAGGTFTDTQYF.